These 21 T cell receptor beta chains came from one sample sequenced in a study of blood T cell repertoires in COVID-19. Measured with immunoSEQ multiplex PCR; TCRdb has only the in-frame clones, and not every one. The sample has about 210,000 clones; 86% are singletons. Sequencing was carried out using peripheral blood. The receptor set was obtained from a woman between 65 and 79 years old with acute or convalescent COVID-19.

V usage is TRBV7-6 and J usage is TRBJ2-5, with D perhaps TRBD1 (6 bases). With 2 bases removed from V and 10 bases from J, the gap between germline ends came to 11 bases. The CDR3 extends over 12 amino acids. The germline gives CDR1 SGHVS, CDR2 FNYEAQ. CDR3: CASSLLGGSQYF. In DNA form, the CDR3 reads TGTGCCAGCAGCTTATTAGGGGGAAGCCAGTACTTC.

This chain joins TRBV6-5 and TRBJ2-1; 7 bases match TRBD2. Trimming took 6 bases from V and 3 from J; bases not matched to a gene: 8. CDR3 size: 15 residues. CDR1 and CDR2 from the germline V gene are MNHEY and SVGAGI. Here the CDR3 reads CASRVTSSNYNEQFF. CDR3 in DNA: TGTGCCAGCAGGGTGACTAGCAGTAACTACAATGAGCAGTTCTTC.

This clone was found once. The rearrangement uses TRBV29-1 and TRBJ2-7; D remains ambiguous. The germline CDR1 and CDR2 sequences are SQVTM and ANQGSEA. The V gene lost 0 bases and the J gene lost 3 bases, with 6 bases spanning the gap. The CDR3 runs to 12 residues. The DNA of the CDR3 is TGCAGCGTTGAAGATGCAGGCTACGAGCAGTACTTC. It yields the protein CSVEDAGYEQYF.

The chain has TRBV18 and TRBJ2-3, with 7 positions matching TRBD2. Germline CDR1 is KGHSH and CDR2 is LQKENI. V lost 5 bases to trimming and J lost 0 bases; unmatched junction nucleotides: 11. The CDR3 is 17 amino acids. The CDR3 protein is CASSATSRRPSTDTQYF. The CDR3 DNA sequence: TGTGCCAGCTCAGCGACTAGCAGACGTCCTAGCACAGATACGCAGTATTTT. Using reference TRBV18 and TRBJ2-3 for the parts outside the CDR3, the full variable domain is NAGVMQNPRHLVRRRGQEARLRCSPMKGHSHVYWYRQLPEEGLKFMVYLQKENIIDESGMPKERFSAEFPKEGPSILRIQQVVRGDSAAYFCASSATSRRPSTDTQYFGPGTRLTVL.

V usage is TRBV11-2 and J usage is TRBJ2-1; 7 bases fit TRBD2. V lost 5 bases, J lost 7 bases, and 11 bases stayed unmatched. Germline assignment: CDR1 SGHAT and CDR2 FQNNGV. There are 15 residues in the CDR3. CDR3 sequence reads: CASSLLLAAGNEQFF. CDR3 DNA sequence: TGTGCCAGCAGCCTACTCCTAGCGGCAGGGAATGAGCAGTTCTTC.

This rearrangement joins TRBV27 to TRBJ1-2; D is possibly TRBD1 (5 bases). The length of the CDR3 is 12 residues. With 8 bases removed from V and 2 bases from J, the gap between germline ends came to 9 bases. Per the germline V gene, CDR1 is MNHEY and CDR2 is SMNVEV (reference sequence). The CDR3 DNA is TGTGCCAGCCGGGGGGAGAACTATGGCTACACCTTC. Its translation: CASRGENYGYTF.

With respect to this clone: Compared with germline, one end of the junction differs, possibly owing to a read error. The chain carries TRBV27 and TRBJ2-7; possibly TRBD2 for D (5 bases). CDR3 length equals 13 residues. The germline gives CDR1 MNHEY, CDR2 SMNVEV (reference sequence). CDR3 in DNA: TGTGCCAGGAGTTTGATAGCGAGGCACGAGCAGTACTTC. Translation: CARSLIARHEQYF.

The V gene is TRBV19, the J gene TRBJ2-7; tentatively, D is TRBD2 (6 bases). Trimming removed 3 bases at V and 2 bases at J, with 14 bases between. Germline V lookup: CDR1 LNHDA, CDR2 SQIVND (reference sequence). This CDR3 is 15 amino acids long. In nucleotides, the CDR3 is TGTGCCAGTAGTATTCAGCACGGGAGCGCCTACGAGCAGTACTTC. Its protein is CASSIQHGSAYEQYF. Based on the CDR3 plus reference TRBV19 and TRBJ2-7, the full variable domain is DGGITQSPKYLFRKEGQNVTLSCEQNLNHDAMYWYRQDPGQGLRLIYYSQIVNDFQKGDIAEGYSVSREKKESFPLTVTSAQKNPTAFYLCASSIQHGSAYEQYFGPGTRLTVT.

CDR3 region: CASSPRGDYTDTQYF. DNA for the CDR3: TGTGCCAGCAGCCCTAGGGGGGACTACACAGATACGCAGTATTTT. The V gene is TRBV7-8, the J gene TRBJ2-3; tentative D call: TRBD2 (7 bases). CDR3 length equals 15 residues. The V end lost 5 bases, the J end lost 2 bases, and 14 bases lay between the germline ends. Germline V gene lookup returns CDR1 SGHVS and CDR2 FQNEAQ.

The chain carries TRBV18 and TRBJ1-1, with 7 bases matching TRBD1. J was trimmed by 2 bases and V by 5 bases; bases with no gene match: 2. This CDR3 contains 13 residues. The germline gives CDR1 KGHSH, CDR2 LQKENI. CDR3 nucleotides: TGTGCCAGCTCAGCAGGGGGTAACACTGAAGCTTTCTTT. This sequence encodes CASSAGGNTEAFF.

The V and J genes are TRBV7-3 and TRBJ2-5, with 10 bases that match TRBD2. The CDR3 runs to 17 residues. Germline values: CDR1 SGHTA, CDR2 FQGTGA. Unmatched junction bases numbered 10, after V lost 2 bases and J lost 4 bases. The CDR3 DNA reads as TGTGCCAGCAGCTTATACCCTAGCGGGAGTAGCGGAGAGACCCAGTACTTC. Translated: CASSLYPSGSSGETQYF. The whole variable domain, remainder taken from reference TRBV7-3 and TRBJ2-5, is GAGVSQTPSNKVTEKGKYVELRCDPISGHTALYWYRQSLGQGPEFLIYFQGTGAADDSGLPNDRFFAVRPEGSVSTLKIQRTERGDSAVYLCASSLYPSGSSGETQYFGPGTRLLVL.

The chain has TRBV6-6 and TRBJ1-6; a possible D gene is TRBD1 (5 bases). Germline V gene data show CDR1 as MNHNY and CDR2 as SVGAGI (reference sequence). The CDR3 covers 14 residues. V lost 2 bases and J 10 bases, leaving 12 bases between the germline ends. The DNA of the CDR3 is TGTGCCAGCAGTTACGCCGACAGACGGTCACCCCTCCACTTT. Translated, it gives CASSYADRRSPLHF.

V gene TRBV27 combines with J gene TRBJ1-1; 9 bases are shared with TRBD1. Germline trimming cut 4 bases from V and 4 bases from J; bases unmatched to any gene: 34. Germline V gene data show CDR1 as MNHEY and CDR2 as SMNVEV (reference sequence). CDR3 size: 24 residues. CDR3 region: CASSSTKLTGQGTGLTSTGTEAFF. In DNA form, the CDR3 reads TGTGCCAGCAGTTCCACCAAACTCACGGGACAGGGAACGGGGTTAACTTCCACAGGCACTGAAGCTTTCTTT.

This clone has a handful of counts. V and J are TRBV2 and TRBJ2-7; D is unclear. Germline V gene lookup returns CDR1 SNHLY and CDR2 FYNNEI. This CDR3 region has 11 residues. The V gene lost 8 bases and the J gene lost 5 bases, with 10 bases spanning the gap. CDR3 sequence reads: CASRVMDEQYF. CDR3 bases: TGTGCCAGCCGGGTGATGGACGAGCAGTACTTC.

This sequence joins TRBV2 and TRBJ1-6; 9 bases map to TRBD1. The CDR3 totals 16 residues. With V trimmed by 1 base and J by 6 bases, 4 bases remained unmatched. CDR1 and CDR2 (germline): SNHLY, FYNNEI. CDR3 residues: CASSEGWGQGNSPLHF. Written as DNA, the CDR3 is TGTGCCAGCAGTGAAGGGTGGGGACAGGGTAATTCACCCCTCCACTTT.

The CDR3 sequence is CASSLAGITDTQYF. The CDR3 DNA reads as TGCGCCAGCAGCCTAGCGGGGATCACAGATACGCAGTATTTT. The rearrangement uses TRBV5-1 and TRBJ2-3; 9 bases are shared with TRBD2. The germline V gene has CDR1 SGHRS and CDR2 YFSETQ. J gave up 2 bases and V 4 bases, and 2 bases lay outside the gene matches. The CDR3 spans 14 residues.

V gene TRBV5-1 combines with J gene TRBJ2-3; D might be TRBD2 (5 bases). This CDR3 comprises 16 residues. From germline, CDR1 is SGHRS and CDR2 YFSETQ. The V end lost 0 bases, the J end lost 1 base, and 12 bases lay between the germline ends. CDR3 nucleotides: TGCGCCAGCAGCTTGGTGGCAGTCGGGGGCACAGATACGCAGTATTTT. The encoded protein is CASSLVAVGGTDTQYF.

CDR3 DNA sequence: TGTGCCAGCAGCTTCCGGACGAGGGCCGAGCAGTACTTC. Translating gives CASSFRTRAEQYF. This chain links TRBV5-6 with TRBJ2-7, with D maybe TRBD2 (5 bases). V lost 2 bases and J lost 6, with 12 bases in between. Germline V gene data show CDR1 as SGHDT and CDR2 as YYEEEE. The CDR3 contains 13 residues.

The J gene is TRBJ2-3, the V gene TRBV5-1; 8 bases are a match to TRBD1. The CDR3 contains 14 residues. V gave up 7 bases and J gave up 3 bases; unmatched junction bases: 7. Per the germline V gene, CDR1 is SGHRS and CDR2 is YFSETQ. Here the CDR3 reads CASRWTGPTDTQYF. Written as DNA, the CDR3 is TGCGCCAGCCGTTGGACAGGGCCTACAGATACGCAGTATTTT.

The chain links TRBV5-1 to TRBJ1-1; possibly TRBD1 for D (5 bases). CDR1 is SGHRS, CDR2 YFSETQ, per germline. The V end was cut by 0 bases, the J end by 2 bases, with 11 bases between. This CDR3 is 15 amino acids long. CDR3 sequence: CASSLVPGLNTEAFF. CDR3 coding DNA: TGCGCCAGCAGCTTGGTCCCGGGACTAAACACTGAAGCTTTCTTT.

This clone was detected only a few times. The chain links TRBV5-1 to TRBJ1-4; 12 nucleotides agree with TRBD1. Trimming removed 5 bases from V and 8 bases from J; junction bases left unmatched: 4. The germline V gene has CDR1 SGHRS and CDR2 YFSETQ. The CDR3 extends over 14 amino acids. The DNA for the CDR3 is TGCGCCAGCAGAGCCGGGACAGGGGGCGAAAAACTGTTTTTT. It yields the protein CASRAGTGGEKLFF.